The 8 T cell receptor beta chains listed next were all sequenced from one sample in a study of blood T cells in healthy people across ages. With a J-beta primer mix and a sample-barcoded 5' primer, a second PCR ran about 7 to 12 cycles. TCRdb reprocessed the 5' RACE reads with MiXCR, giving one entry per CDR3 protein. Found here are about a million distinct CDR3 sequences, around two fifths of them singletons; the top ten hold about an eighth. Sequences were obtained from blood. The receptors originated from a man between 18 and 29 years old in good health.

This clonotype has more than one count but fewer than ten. The CDR3 DNA is TGTGCCATCAGTGAAGTGTGGCAGGGTCGCCAAGAGACCCAGTACTTC. Translation: CAISEVWQGRQETQYF. The chain combines TRBV10-3 with TRBJ2-5; the D gene is possibly TRBD1 (5 bases). V lost 3 bases to trimming and J lost 1 base, with 15 bases between them. The CDR3 has 16 amino acids. CDR1 is ENHRY, CDR2 SYGVKD, per germline.

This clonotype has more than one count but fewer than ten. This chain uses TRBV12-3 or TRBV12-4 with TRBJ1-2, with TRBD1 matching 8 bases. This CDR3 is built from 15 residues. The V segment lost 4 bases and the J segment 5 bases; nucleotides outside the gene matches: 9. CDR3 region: CASSSARTGWYGYTF. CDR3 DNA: TGTGCCAGCAGTTCCGCTCGGACAGGGTGGTATGGCTACACCTTC.

The CDR3 coding sequence is TGTGCCAGCAGCTTAATGGAGAACGGGGAGCTGTTTTTT. This encodes CASSLMENGELFF. This chain uses TRBV11-2 with TRBJ2-2; D unresolved. Germline loops: CDR1 SGHAT, CDR2 FQNNGV. The CDR3 is 13 residues long. Trimming removed 2 bases at V and 7 bases at J, with 8 bases between.

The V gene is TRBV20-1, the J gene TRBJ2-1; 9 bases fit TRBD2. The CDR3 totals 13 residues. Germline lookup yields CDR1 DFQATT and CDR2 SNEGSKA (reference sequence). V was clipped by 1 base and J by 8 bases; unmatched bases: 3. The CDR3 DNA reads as TGCAGTGCTAGAGGCGGGGGGGCCTATGAGCAGTTCTTC. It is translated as CSARGGGAYEQFF.

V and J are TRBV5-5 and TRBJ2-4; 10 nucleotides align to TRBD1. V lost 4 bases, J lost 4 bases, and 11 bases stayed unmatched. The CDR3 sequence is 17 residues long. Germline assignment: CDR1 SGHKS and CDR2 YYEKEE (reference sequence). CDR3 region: CASSTIWTGGGKNIQYF. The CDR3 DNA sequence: TGTGCCAGCAGCACAATTTGGACAGGGGGAGGGAAAAACATTCAGTACTTC.

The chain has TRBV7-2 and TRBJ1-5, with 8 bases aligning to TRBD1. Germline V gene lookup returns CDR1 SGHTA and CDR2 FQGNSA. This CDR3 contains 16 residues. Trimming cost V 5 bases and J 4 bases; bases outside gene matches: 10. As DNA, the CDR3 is TGTGCCAGCAGCGAACTCGGACAGGGTAAGAATCAGCCCCAGCATTTT. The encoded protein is CASSELGQGKNQPQHF.

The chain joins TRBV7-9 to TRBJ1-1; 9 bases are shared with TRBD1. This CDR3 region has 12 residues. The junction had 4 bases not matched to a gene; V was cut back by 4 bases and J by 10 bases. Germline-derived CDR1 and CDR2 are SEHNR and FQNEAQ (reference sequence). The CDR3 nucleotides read TGTGCCAGCAGCTCAATGACAGGGGGAGCTTTCTTT. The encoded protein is CASSSMTGGAFF.

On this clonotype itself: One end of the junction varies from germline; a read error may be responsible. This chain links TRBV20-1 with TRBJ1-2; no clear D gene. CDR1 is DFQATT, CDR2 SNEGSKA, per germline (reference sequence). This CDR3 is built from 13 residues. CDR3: CSARDRSLYGHTF. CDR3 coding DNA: TGCAGTGCTAGAGACAGAAGCCTCTATGGCCACACCTTC.